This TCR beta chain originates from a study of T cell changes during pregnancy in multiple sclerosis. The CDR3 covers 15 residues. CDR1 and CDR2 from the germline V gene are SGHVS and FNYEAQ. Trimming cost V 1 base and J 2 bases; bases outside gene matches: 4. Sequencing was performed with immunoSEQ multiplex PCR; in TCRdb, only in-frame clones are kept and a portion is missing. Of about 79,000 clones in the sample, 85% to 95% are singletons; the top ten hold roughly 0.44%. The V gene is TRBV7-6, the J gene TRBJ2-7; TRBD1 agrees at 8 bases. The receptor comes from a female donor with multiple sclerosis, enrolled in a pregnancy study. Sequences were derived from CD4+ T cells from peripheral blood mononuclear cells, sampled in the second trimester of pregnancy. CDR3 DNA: TGTGCCAGCAGCTTAGGGGCAGGGGGCGCCTACGAGCAGTACTTC. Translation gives CASSLGAGGAYEQYF.